The clone carrying this TCR beta chain was detected many times. Time point in this sample: newly diagnosed GD, antithyroid drugs for less than 3 months. The TCR library used RNA extracted from PBMCs. These data belong to a study of regulatory T cells in long-lasting Graves disease. Construction of TCR beta libraries relied on iRepertoire HTBI primers and on Arm-PCR targeting CDR3 regions. MiXCR, applied by TCRdb to the multiplex PCR reads, yields one record per CDR3 protein. The sample includes 390,000 or so distinct CDR3 sequences, about 10% seen only once; the top ten take 15% to 20%. The CDR3 runs to 16 residues. V lost 6 bases and J lost 4; bases outside the gene matches: 13. These same data were also listed under a study on T cells in Graves' hyperthyroidism and ophthalmopathy.

The TCR sequence derives from a woman under 30 with Graves disease. Source: peripheral blood mononuclear cells (PBMCs), taken at new diagnosis, from a patient treated with antithyroid drugs. This chain joins TRBV12-3 or TRBV12-4 and TRBJ2-3; 7 positions match TRBD2. CDR3 bases: TGTGCCAGCAGCCTACGACTAGCCGGGGAGGCAGATACGCAGTATTTT. Translated, it gives CASSLRLAGEADTQYF.